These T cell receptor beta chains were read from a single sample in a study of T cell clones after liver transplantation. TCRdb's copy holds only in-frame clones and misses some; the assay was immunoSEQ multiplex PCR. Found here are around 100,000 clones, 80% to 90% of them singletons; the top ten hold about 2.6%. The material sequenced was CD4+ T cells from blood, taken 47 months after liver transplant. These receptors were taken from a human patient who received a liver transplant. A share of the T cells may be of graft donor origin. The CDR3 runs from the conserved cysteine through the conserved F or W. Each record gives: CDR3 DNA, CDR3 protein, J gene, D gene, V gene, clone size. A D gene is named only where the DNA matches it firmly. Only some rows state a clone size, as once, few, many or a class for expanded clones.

DNA: TGTGCCAGCAGCCTCCCGGGGACCCAGTACTTC
CDR3: CASSLPGTQYF
J: TRBJ2-5
D: -
V: TRBV28
size: -

DNA: TGTGCCAGCTCACGCACAGATACGCAGTATTTT
CDR3: CASSRTDTQYF
J: TRBJ2-3
D: -
V: TRBV18
size: once

DNA: TGTGCCAGCAATCTACGCTTGAGCTCCTACAATGAGCAGTTCTTC
CDR3: CASNLRLSSYNEQFF
J: TRBJ2-1
D: -
V: TRBV6-5
size: -

DNA: TGTGCCAGCAGCGAAACCGGGACAGGGGGTGGAGGCTACACCTTC
CDR3: CASSETGTGGGGYTF
J: TRBJ1-2
D: TRBD1
V: TRBV2
size: -

DNA: TGCGCCAGCAGCAGTGTACGAACGGGAGGCTACACCTTC
CDR3: CASSSVRTGGYTF
J: TRBJ1-2
D: -
V: TRBV4-1
size: few

DNA: TGTGCCAGCAAATCTCCTGTGGCATCTAACTATGGCTACACCTTC
CDR3: CASKSPVASNYGYTF
J: TRBJ1-2
D: -
V: TRBV6-6
size: many

DNA: TGTGCCAGCAGTCCCGAAGCGGGGGACAATGAGCAGTTCTTC
CDR3: CASSPEAGDNEQFF
J: TRBJ2-1
D: TRBD2
V: TRBV2
size: once

DNA: TGTGCCAGCAGTTTCGTCGGGGTGGATGAGCAGTTCTTC
CDR3: CASSFVGVDEQFF
J: TRBJ2-1
D: -
V: TRBV28
size: -

DNA: TGTGCCAGCGGCCAAGGGGCCTCCACAGATACGCAGTATTTT
CDR3: CASGQGASTDTQYF
J: TRBJ2-3
D: -
V: TRBV18
size: -

DNA: TGTGCCAGCAGCTTTCGGGGCCAAGAGACCCAGTACTTC
CDR3: CASSFRGQETQYF
J: TRBJ2-5
D: -
V: TRBV9
size: -

DNA: TGTGCCAGTCGCGAGACGAGCTCCTACGAGCAGTACTTC
CDR3: CASRETSSYEQYF
J: TRBJ2-7
D: -
V: TRBV19
size: -

DNA: TGCGCCAGCAGCTTGGGACAGCTAAATGAAAAACTGTTTTTT
CDR3: CASSLGQLNEKLFF
J: TRBJ1-4
D: -
V: TRBV5-1
size: -

DNA: TGTGCCAGCAGCTTGGCGGGGAATGAAAAACTGTTTTTT
CDR3: CASSLAGNEKLFF
J: TRBJ1-4
D: -
V: TRBV5-5
size: once

DNA: TGTGCCAGCCTCCGGGACAGGGGGCGGCAAGAGACCCAGTACTTC
CDR3: CASLRDRGRQETQYF
J: TRBJ2-5
D: TRBD1
V: TRBV28
size: -

DNA: TGCGCCAGCAGCCAAGATCCCCAGACAAATAGCAATCAGCCCCAGCATTTT
CDR3: CASSQDPQTNSNQPQHF
J: TRBJ1-5
D: -
V: TRBV4-1
size: -

DNA: TGCAGCGTAGGACGGCACCAAGAGACCCAGTACTTC
CDR3: CSVGRHQETQYF
J: TRBJ2-5
D: -
V: TRBV29-1
size: once

DNA: TGTGCCAGGGGACAGGGGGCGGGAGGAATCACAGATACGCAGTATTTT
CDR3: CARGQGAGGITDTQYF
J: TRBJ2-3
D: TRBD1
V: TRBV6-4
size: -

DNA: TGTGCCAGCAGGGGGACAGGTTATACCTACGAGCAGTACTTC
CDR3: CASRGTGYTYEQYF
J: TRBJ2-7
D: TRBD1
V: TRBV6-5
size: few

DNA: TGCGCCAGCAGCAAGGGACAGGGTTTGAGGCCCGGGGAGCTGTTTTTT
CDR3: CASSKGQGLRPGELFF
J: TRBJ2-2
D: TRBD1
V: TRBV5-1
size: -

DNA: TGTGCCAGCAGTTACTCTCAGAAATTTGGCTACACCTTC
CDR3: CASSYSQKFGYTF
J: TRBJ1-2
D: -
V: TRBV6-5
size: -

DNA: TGCGCCAGCAGCTTGGACTGGGGGACCGGGGAGCTGTTTTTT
CDR3: CASSLDWGTGELFF
J: TRBJ2-2
D: -
V: TRBV5-1
size: few

DNA: TGTGCCAGCAGCGTAGATGAGACACGACTAAACTACGAGCAGTACTTC
CDR3: CASSVDETRLNYEQYF
J: TRBJ2-7
D: -
V: TRBV9
size: -

DNA: TGTGCCAGTAGTATCGGCTATGGCTACACCTTC
CDR3: CASSIGYGYTF
J: TRBJ1-2
D: -
V: TRBV19
size: -

DNA: TGTGCCAGCAGTTCCAACGACAGGGGACAAGGAAACACCATATATTTT
CDR3: CASSSNDRGQGNTIYF
J: TRBJ1-3
D: TRBD1
V: TRBV27
size: -

DNA: TGCGCCAGCAGCCAAGAAGGTGTAGACACAGCAGAAAATCAGCCCCAGCATTTT
CDR3: CASSQEGVDTAENQPQHF
J: TRBJ1-5
D: -
V: TRBV4-1
size: -

DNA: TGTGCCAGCAGCCGAAAGGACAGGCATTACAGGGGCTACACCTTC
CDR3: CASSRKDRHYRGYTF
J: TRBJ1-2
D: TRBD1
V: TRBV28
size: -

DNA: TGTGCCTGGAATAGCGGTAGCACAGATACGCAGTATTTT
CDR3: CAWNSGSTDTQYF
J: TRBJ2-3
D: -
V: TRBV30
size: -

DNA: TGTGCCAGCAGCTTAGATGGGGGTCCGGAAGCTTTCTTT
CDR3: CASSLDGGPEAFF
J: TRBJ1-1
D: -
V: TRBV7-2
size: -

DNA: TGTGCCAGCAGTGAACGTATAAAGGAGACCCAGTACTTC
CDR3: CASSERIKETQYF
J: TRBJ2-5
D: -
V: TRBV6-1
size: few

DNA: TGTGCCAGCAGCTTAAAAGTAACAGGCGAAGCTTTCTTT
CDR3: CASSLKVTGEAFF
J: TRBJ1-1
D: -
V: TRBV7-3
size: -

DNA: TGTGCCAGCAGTCCGGGACTAGCGGGAGGGCGCGGTACGCAGTATTTT
CDR3: CASSPGLAGGRGTQYF
J: TRBJ2-3
D: TRBD2
V: TRBV28
size: -

DNA: TGTGCCAGCAGTTCCCCCGGGACAGGGTCAGGAAACACCATATATTTT
CDR3: CASSSPGTGSGNTIYF
J: TRBJ1-3
D: TRBD1
V: TRBV28
size: -

DNA: TGTGCCACCAGCAGACAAAGGGTCGAAGGCTACACCTTC
CDR3: CATSRQRVEGYTF
J: TRBJ1-2
D: -
V: TRBV15
size: -

DNA: TGTGCCAGCAGCCAAAGACGGACAACCCGAAGGGATACGCAGTATTTT
CDR3: CASSQRRTTRRDTQYF
J: TRBJ2-3
D: -
V: TRBV14
size: -

DNA: TGCGCCAGCAAAAACCAGCCGGGGACCTACGAGCAGTACTTC
CDR3: CASKNQPGTYEQYF
J: TRBJ2-7
D: -
V: TRBV5-1
size: -